Reported below is one T cell receptor beta chain. Authors' data handling: The authors estimated nucleated cell counts from reference gene primer amplification. Here immunoSEQ multiplex PCR was the method, and the copy in TCRdb shows in-frame clones only, minus some. V, J and clone size are those of that table, while D and trimming were read from the DNA. This sample has 250,000 or so clones, with roughly 80% found just once. J lost 4 bases, V lost 0 bases, and 15 bases had no gene match. The CDR3 covers 20 residues. Germline CDR1 MGHRA, CDR2 YSYEKL. The data belong to a study of blood T cell repertoires in COVID-19. Across the study: Italy, Spain and the United States were the sources of the convalescent and acute COVID-19 samples. The analysed material was cDNA or gDNA that came from T cells, B-cell-depleted T cells, or PBMCs.

Cohort assignment relied on participant-reported clinical history. The sequencing input was PBMCs or T cells enriched from blood (not recorded which). The J gene is TRBJ2-3, the V gene TRBV4-1; 11 nucleotides align to TRBD2. The receptor was derived from a man aged 45 to 65 who had recovered from COVID-19. In DNA form, the CDR3 reads TGCGCCAGCAGCCAAGATCCACCAGCCGGGGTAGCGGGAGGGCCAGATACGCAGTATTTT. Its translation: CASSQDPPAGVAGGPDTQYF.